Below, 27 T cell receptor beta chains from the same sample are listed, as sequenced in a study of T-cell reconstitution after alpha-beta-depleted transplantation in children. Preparation of the TCRbeta library involved a method that used unique molecular identifiers. Using its own MiXCR run on the PCR reads, TCRdb lists one record per CDR3 protein. The sample has approximately 47,000 distinct CDR3 sequences, about 47% seen once. The sequencing used peripheral blood, collected before TCRalphabeta/CD19-depleted stem cell transplant. These receptors all stem from a boy in the first two years of life with SCID, due to receive a stem cell transplant.

This chain links TRBV27 with TRBJ1-2, with 8 bases matching TRBD1. The CDR3 loop spans 13 amino acids. Germline V gene lookup returns CDR1 MNHEY and CDR2 SMNVEV (reference sequence). The J segment lost 8 bases and the V segment lost 4 bases, leaving 6 bases of the junction unmatched. The chain's CDR3 is CASSSRTGQGYTF. Written as DNA, the CDR3 is TGTGCCAGCAGTTCCCGGACAGGGCAAGGCTACACCTTC.

The chain uses TRBV7-2 and TRBJ2-5; TRBD1 aligns across 7 bases. Germline loops: CDR1 SGHTA, CDR2 FQGNSA. This CDR3 comprises 14 residues. V shed 5 bases and J 2 bases; nucleotides not matched to a gene: 5. CDR3 bases: TGTGCCAGCAGCCTTGACAGGGCACAAGAGACCCAGTACTTC. Its protein product is CASSLDRAQETQYF.

This clonotype was picked up a small number of times. The genes are TRBV6-1 and TRBJ1-6, with a weak D call TRBD1 (6 bases). V lost 2 bases and J lost 10, with 15 bases in between. Germline V gene sequence: CDR1 MNHNS, CDR2 SASEGT. The CDR3 sequence is 15 residues long. CDR3 loop: CASSETEGGGSPLHF. Written as DNA, the CDR3 is TGTGCCAGCAGTGAAACCGAGGGGGGCGGATCACCCCTCCACTTT.

Written as DNA, the CDR3 is TGTGCCAGCAGCCTCCGCGGGGGGGCCGTAGAGACCCAGTACTTC. Protein product: CASSLRGGAVETQYF. This chain links TRBV12-3 or TRBV12-4 with TRBJ2-5; TRBD2 matches 9 bases. This CDR3 spans 15 amino acids. V was clipped by 6 bases and J by 4 bases; unmatched bases: 9.

The rearrangement links TRBV7-8 to TRBJ2-2; D ambiguous. This CDR3 is 17 amino acids long. V was pared by 1 base and J by 0 bases, with 12 bases between. Germline CDR1 and CDR2: SGHVS and FQNEAQ. The CDR3 DNA is TGTGCCAGCAGCTTAGTCCGCAGCGTCACGAACACCGGGGAGCTGTTTTTT. Protein sequence: CASSLVRSVTNTGELFF.

This chain links TRBV28 with TRBJ2-5, with 8 bases matching TRBD1. Per the germline V gene, CDR1 is MDHEN and CDR2 is SYDVKM. The CDR3 runs 14 residues. The V gene end was trimmed by 7 bases and the J gene end by 4 bases; junction bases not matched to a gene: 8. CDR3 loop: CASNPGQVPETQYF. DNA of the CDR3: TGTGCCAGCAACCCGGGACAGGTGCCAGAGACCCAGTACTTC. The variable domain in full, with the rest retrieved from reference TRBV28 and TRBJ2-5, is DVKVTQSSRYLVKRTGEKVFLECVQDMDHENMFWYRQDPGLGLRLIYFSYDVKMKEKGDIPEGYSVSREKKERFSLILESASTNQTSMYLCASNPGQVPETQYFGPGTRLLVL.

The CDR3 is CASSLGLAGGKGEQFF. In DNA form, the CDR3 reads TGTGCCAGCAGCTTGGGACTAGCGGGTGGGAAGGGTGAGCAGTTCTTC. The V call is TRBV5-4, the J call TRBJ2-1, with 10 bases lining up with TRBD2. CDR1 and CDR2 (germline): SGHNT, YYREEE (reference sequence). The V gene end was trimmed by 0 bases and the J gene end by 9 bases; junction bases not matched to a gene: 9. This CDR3 contains 16 residues. Using reference TRBV5-4 and TRBJ2-1 for the parts outside the CDR3, the full variable domain is ETGVTQSPTHLIKTRGQQVTLRCSSQSGHNTVSWYQQALGQGPQFIFQYYREEENGRGNFPPRFSGLQFPNYSSELNVNALELDDSALYLCASSLGLAGGKGEQFFGPGTRLTVL.

V usage is TRBV6-1 and J usage is TRBJ2-1; TRBD2 matches at 9 bases. The CDR3 totals 13 residues. V dropped 8 bases and J dropped 7; count of bases not matched to a gene: 6. The germline V gene encodes CDR1 MNHNS and CDR2 SASEGT. The CDR3 DNA sequence: TGTGCCAGCCAGCGGGGGGAAAGTAATGAGCAGTTCTTC. It codes for CASQRGESNEQFF.

This clonotype was counted a few times. The rearrangement joins TRBV20-1 to TRBJ2-7; D might be TRBD2 (7 bases). V shed 4 bases and J shed 6 bases, with 19 bases lying between them. The CDR3 has 14 amino acids. The germline CDR1 and CDR2 sequences are DFQATT and SNEGSKA (reference sequence). CDR3 nucleotide sequence: TGCAGTGCTAAGGGGGGGAGAGGGTTGGGCGAGCAGTACTTC. Protein: CSAKGGRGLGEQYF.

This chain links TRBV20-1 with TRBJ2-1; D gene uncertain. This CDR3 contains 11 residues. Germline V gene data show CDR1 as DFQATT and CDR2 as SNEGSKA (reference sequence). V lost 6 bases to trimming and J lost 5 bases, with 8 bases between them. CDR3 loop: CSAGNDNEQFF. CDR3 bases: TGCAGTGCCGGTAATGACAATGAGCAGTTCTTC.

This clonotype was observed many times. V gene TRBV4-1 combines with J gene TRBJ2-1, with D unclear. The CDR3 runs 15 residues. Germline V gene lookup returns CDR1 MGHRA and CDR2 YSYEKL. V lost 1 base to trimming and J lost 0 bases, with 7 bases between them. CDR3 region: CASSQAIDSYNEQFF. CDR3 nucleotide sequence: TGCGCCAGCAGCCAAGCGATAGACTCCTACAATGAGCAGTTCTTC.

This clonotype was found a few times. V usage is TRBV2 and J usage is TRBJ2-3; tentatively, D is TRBD2 (7 bases). The length of the CDR3 is 17 residues. V was clipped by 6 bases and J by 6 bases, with 25 bases between them. Germline CDR1 is SNHLY and CDR2 is FYNNEI. The CDR3 sequence is CASRTDEGGARWDTQYF. The CDR3 DNA reads TGTGCCAGCAGAACTGATGAGGGGGGGGCGCGTTGGGATACGCAGTATTTT.

In DNA, the CDR3 is TGCAGTGCTAGACTGGCGGGGACAGGGCTAGTGGGGCGGCATAATGAGCAGTTCTTC. It yields the protein CSARLAGTGLVGRHNEQFF. The chain links TRBV20-1 to TRBJ2-1, with 9 bases fitting TRBD1. V lost 2 bases, J lost 7 bases, and 21 bases stayed unmatched. The CDR3 is made up of 19 amino acids. The germline V gene encodes CDR1 DFQATT and CDR2 SNEGSKA (reference sequence).

The sample holds a few counts of this clonotype. V usage is TRBV6-5 and J usage is TRBJ2-3, with 8 positions matching TRBD2. CDR3 length equals 16 residues. V was clipped by 0 bases and J by 2 bases; unmatched bases: 4. Germline CDR1 is MNHEY and CDR2 is SVGAGI. In DNA, the CDR3 is TGTGCCAGCAGTTACTCGGGCGGGGGGCACACAGATACGCAGTATTTT. This codes for CASSYSGGGHTDTQYF.

In nucleotides, the CDR3 is TGCAGTGCCCGGAGTTGGGATACGCAGTATTTT. Protein: CSARSWDTQYF. The rearrangement links TRBV20-1 to TRBJ2-3; no reliable D call. Trimming left V 6 bases short and J 6 bases short, with 10 bases between. There are 11 residues in the CDR3. Per the germline V gene, CDR1 is DFQATT and CDR2 is SNEGSKA (reference sequence).

This clonotype was seen only a few times. This chain joins TRBV5-1 and TRBJ2-1; 10 nucleotides agree with TRBD1. The germline CDR1 and CDR2 sequences are SGHRS and YFSETQ. After removal of 7 bases from V and 6 bases from J, the junction contained 10 bases not matched to a gene. This CDR3 is built from 15 residues. CDR3: CASGPGQGDVNEQFF. Here the CDR3 DNA reads TGCGCCAGCGGCCCTGGACAGGGGGATGTCAATGAGCAGTTCTTC.

The rearrangement uses TRBV29-1 and TRBJ1-3, with D possibly TRBD1 on 6 matching bases. In germline, CDR1 is SQVTM, CDR2 ANQGSEA. This CDR3 is 15 amino acids long. V lost 6 bases, J lost 1 base, and 16 bases lay in between. The CDR3 DNA reads TGCAGCGTCGCAGGGGTGAGGGATTCTGGAAACACCATATATTTT. Translated: CSVAGVRDSGNTIYF.

This clonotype appeared a few times. This chain uses TRBV7-8 with TRBJ1-3, with no clear D. V lost 5 bases to trimming and J lost 2 bases, with 10 bases between them. Germline CDR1 is SGHVS and CDR2 is FQNEAQ. This CDR3 has 14 amino acids. This CDR3 is CASSPREAGNTIYF. In DNA form, the CDR3 reads TGTGCCAGCAGCCCGAGAGAGGCTGGAAACACCATATATTTT.

This clonotype has just a few counts. The chain links TRBV4-1 to TRBJ2-2, with 8 bases matching TRBD2. J was trimmed by 1 base and V by 2 bases; bases with no gene match: 12. Germline-derived CDR1 and CDR2 are MGHRA and YSYEKL. The CDR3 extends over 19 amino acids. CDR3 in DNA: TGCGCCAGCAGCCAACGAAAGTCGGGCGGGGGGTTGAACACCGGGGAGCTGTTTTTT. Residues: CASSQRKSGGGLNTGELFF.

DNA for the CDR3: TGTGCCAGCAGCTTGACAGGACAGGGTGCAGGCTACACCTTC. This encodes CASSLTGQGAGYTF. This sequence joins TRBV7-2 and TRBJ1-2, with TRBD1 matching over 8 bases. The junction had 8 bases not matched to a gene; V was cut back by 3 bases and J by 8 bases. The CDR3 has 14 residues. Germline V CDR1 and CDR2: SGHTA, FQGNSA.

This sequence joins TRBV12-3 or TRBV12-4 and TRBJ2-5; the D is unclear. CDR3 length: 15 amino acids. V lost 3 bases and J lost 4, with 15 bases in between. For the CDR3, the DNA is TGTGCCAGCAGTTTTAGGCGTCCGGTGCTAGAGACCCAGTACTTC. It encodes CASSFRRPVLETQYF.

This clonotype came up a few times. The V and J genes are TRBV7-2 and TRBJ2-4; 11 nucleotides align to TRBD1. Germline lookup yields CDR1 SGHTA and CDR2 FQGNSA. This CDR3 comprises 15 residues. V trimming: 5 bases; J trimming: 13 bases; junction bases outside the gene matches: 13. DNA of the CDR3: TGTGCCAGCAGCCCCACCGGGACAGGGGGGTTTCCCCAGTACTTC. It is translated as CASSPTGTGGFPQYF. Full variable domain (outside the CDR3, taken from reference TRBV7-2 and TRBJ2-4): GAGVSQSPSNKVTEKGKDVELRCDPISGHTALYWYRQSLGQGLEFLIYFQGNSAPDKSGLPSDRFSAERTGGSVSTLTIQRTQQEDSAVYLCASSPTGTGGFPQYFGAGTRLSVL.

This clonotype was seen more than once but under ten times. The V gene is TRBV5-1, the J gene TRBJ2-7, with 8 nucleotides matching TRBD1. This CDR3 contains 15 residues. Germline values: CDR1 SGHRS, CDR2 YFSETQ. V shed 0 bases, J shed 4 bases, and the junction held 6 bases outside the gene matches. This CDR3 reads CASSLARTGLYEQYF. The CDR3 region has the DNA TGCGCCAGCAGCTTGGCCCGGACAGGGTTATACGAGCAGTACTTC.

The chain uses TRBV6-2 or TRBV6-3 and TRBJ2-1; TRBD2 matches at 8 bases. Looked up from germline, CDR1 is MNHEY and CDR2 is SVGEGT. With V trimmed by 6 bases and J by 5 bases, 6 bases remained unmatched. The CDR3 runs 14 residues. The DNA of the CDR3 is TGTGCCAGCAGGGAGCGGGGGCCTGACAATGAGCAGTTCTTC. Translating gives CASRERGPDNEQFF.

The chain combines TRBV7-2 with TRBJ2-7, with 7 bases that match TRBD1. The trim removed 5 bases at V and 4 bases at J, leaving 11 bases unmatched. The CDR3 is 15 residues long. The germline gives CDR1 SGHTA, CDR2 FQGNSA. CDR3 loop: CASSVMGTAAYEQYF. The CDR3 DNA follows: TGTGCCAGCAGCGTAATGGGGACAGCGGCTTACGAGCAGTACTTC.

This sequence joins TRBV7-8 and TRBJ2-7; D unclear. The CDR3 runs to 14 residues. Looked up from germline, CDR1 is SGHVS and CDR2 is FQNEAQ. V dropped 0 bases and J dropped 5 bases, with 11 bases sitting between them. In nucleotides, the CDR3 is TGTGCCAGCAGCTTAGCGGTGGCTGGCCACGAGCAGTACTTC. Translated, it gives CASSLAVAGHEQYF.

The V gene is TRBV6-4, the J gene TRBJ2-3; 8 bases match TRBD2. The CDR3 is made up of 17 amino acids. The germline V gene has CDR1 MRHNA and CDR2 SNTAGT. The V gene end was trimmed by 6 bases and the J gene end by 1 base; junction bases not matched to a gene: 12. The CDR3 nucleotides read TGTGCCAGCAGCGCCGCCGCAGGTAGCGGGGGCACAGATACGCAGTATTTT. Translating it yields CASSAAAGSGGTDTQYF.